Following are 22 T cell receptor beta chains from one sample sequenced in a study of T cell responses to AZD1222 COVID-19 vaccine. Sequencing used immunoSEQ multiplex PCR; TCRdb keeps in-frame clones, though not all of them. Of over 100,000 clones in the sample, 87% are singletons; the top ten hold roughly 4.5%. The material was peripheral blood, obtained 28 days after the second AZD1222 dose. These receptors were obtained from an adult who received the AZD1222 COVID-19 vaccine.

The chain links TRBV28 to TRBJ1-2; D gene ambiguous. V was pared by 6 bases and J by 5 bases, with 10 bases between. The germline CDR1 and CDR2 sequences are MDHEN and SYDVKM. The CDR3 spans 12 residues. DNA of the CDR3: TGTGCCAGCAGCAGGAACCAGTATGGCTACACCTTC. It translates to CASSRNQYGYTF.

This chain joins TRBV6-5 and TRBJ1-6, with D possibly matching TRBD1 (5 bases). Trimming shortened V by 2 bases and J by 6 bases, and 14 bases separated the two germline ends. The germline gives CDR1 MNHEY, CDR2 SVGAGI. CDR3 length: 16 amino acids. The CDR3 region has the DNA TGTGCCAGCAGTTACCGGGACCCGGACCTTAATTCACCCCTCCACTTT. This gives the protein CASSYRDPDLNSPLHF.

The rearrangement joins TRBV7-8 to TRBJ1-2; possibly TRBD1 for D (5 bases). This CDR3 is built from 13 residues. The V end was cut by 4 bases, the J end by 4 bases, with 10 bases between. CDR1 is SGHVS, CDR2 FQNEAQ, per germline. The DNA of the CDR3 is TGTGCCAGCAGCTGGCCAGGGATCTATGGCTACACCTTC. This sequence encodes CASSWPGIYGYTF.

The V call is TRBV12-3 or TRBV12-4, the J call TRBJ1-5; D call uncertain. This CDR3 spans 13 amino acids. V lost 3 bases and J lost 3, with 6 bases in between. CDR3 in amino acids: CASSFGVNQPQHF. The CDR3 region has the DNA TGTGCCAGCAGTTTTGGGGTCAATCAGCCCCAGCATTTT.

A note on this clone: A read error may explain this, as a much larger clone is one base away. The sample carries other DNA sequences with the same CDR3. The chain links TRBV6-4 to TRBJ2-2; D might be TRBD1 (5 bases). V lost 2 bases to trimming and J lost 4 bases, with 5 bases between them. Per germline, CDR1 MRHNA and CDR2 SNTAGT. The CDR3 has 13 residues. The CDR3 sequence is CASSDRGTGELFF. The DNA for the CDR3 is TGTGCCAGCAGTGACAGGGGCACCGGGGAGCTGTTTTTT.

This clone is a singleton in its sample. The J gene is TRBJ2-3, the V gene TRBV5-1; a possible D gene is TRBD2 (5 bases). The CDR3 totals 14 residues. Looked up from germline, CDR1 is SGHRS and CDR2 is YFSETQ. The V end lost 3 bases, the J end lost 2 bases, and 10 bases lay between the germline ends. The CDR3 DNA is TGCGCCAGCAGCTCGCGGACTCCCACAGATACGCAGTATTTT. This codes for CASSSRTPTDTQYF.

The chain combines TRBV3-1 (or the pseudogene TRBV3-2) with TRBJ1-1; TRBD1 matches 7 bases. The J segment lost 0 bases and the V segment lost 4 bases, leaving 5 bases of the junction unmatched. The CDR3 spans 15 residues. CDR1 LGHDT and CDR2 YNNKEL come from the germline V gene (reference sequence). The DNA for the CDR3 is TGTGCCAGCAGCCGACAGGGTTATGTGAACACTGAAGCTTTCTTT. This translates into CASSRQGYVNTEAFF.

The chain carries TRBV7-9 and TRBJ2-3; 14 nucleotides line up with TRBD2. In germline, CDR1 is SEHNR, CDR2 FQNEAQ (reference sequence). With V trimmed by 4 bases and J by 8 bases, 17 bases remained unmatched. The CDR3 is 19 amino acids. CDR3 loop: CASSSRVGSGLAGASTQYF. The CDR3 coding sequence is TGTGCCAGCAGCTCGAGGGTTGGATCGGGACTAGCGGGAGCTAGTACGCAGTATTTT. Combining the CDR3 with reference TRBV7-9 and TRBJ2-3 gives the whole variable domain DTGVSQNPRHKITKRGQNVTFRCDPISEHNRLYWYRQTLGQGPEFLTYFQNEAQLEKSRLLSDRFSAERPKGSFSTLEIQRTEQGDSAMYLCASSSRVGSGLAGASTQYFGPGTRLTVL.

The chain uses TRBV19 and TRBJ1-6, with D unresolved. Trimming took off 6 bases at V and 8 bases at J, with 14 bases between the two ends. This CDR3 region has 14 residues. Germline V lookup: CDR1 LNHDA, CDR2 SQIVND (reference sequence). The CDR3 protein is CASRDYRGHSPLHF. The CDR3 region has the DNA TGTGCCAGTAGGGACTACAGAGGGCATTCACCCCTCCACTTT.

The gene calls are TRBV5-4 and TRBJ1-2; D is unresolved. CDR1 is SGHNT and CDR2 is YYREEE in the germline V gene (reference sequence). There are 12 residues in the CDR3. V lost 10 bases, J lost 5 bases, and 15 bases lay in between. This CDR3 is CAGWEGGYGYTF. The CDR3 coding sequence is TGTGCCGGCTGGGAGGGAGGGTATGGCTACACCTTC.

V and J are TRBV4-3 and TRBJ2-3; TRBD1 is a possible D gene (5 bases). From germline, CDR1 is LGHNA and CDR2 YSLEER. The V gene lost 1 base and the J gene lost 4 bases, with 9 bases spanning the gap. The CDR3 spans 14 residues. The CDR3 sequence is CASSQGAGPDTQYF. In DNA, the CDR3 is TGCGCCAGCAGCCAAGGGGCAGGGCCAGATACGCAGTATTTT.

The chain couples TRBV12-3 or TRBV12-4 to TRBJ2-1, with D unresolved. The ends were cut back, 6 bases at V and 6 bases at J, with 6 bases in the middle. There are 11 residues in the CDR3. CDR3 in DNA: TGTGCCAGCAGCCCGGGCAATGAGCAGTTCTTC. It specifies CASSPGNEQFF.

The V call is TRBV19, the J call TRBJ2-3; 15 bases are shared with TRBD2. V shed 4 bases and J 7 bases; nucleotides not matched to a gene: 6. Germline CDR1 reads LNHDA; CDR2 reads SQIVND (reference sequence). CDR3 length: 16 residues. For the CDR3, the DNA is TGTGCCAGTAGTACCCAGGGACTAGCGGGGGGTAATACGCAGTATTTT. Translation: CASSTQGLAGGNTQYF.

This sequence joins TRBV7-2 and TRBJ2-3, with D unresolved. The CDR3 has 14 residues. The V gene lost 3 bases and the J gene lost 1 base, with 8 bases spanning the gap. Germline values: CDR1 SGHTA, CDR2 FQGNSA. The CDR3 protein is CASSLGIRTDTQYF. CDR3 sequence (DNA): TGTGCCAGCAGCTTGGGGATTCGCACAGATACGCAGTATTTT.

The V and J genes are TRBV28 and TRBJ1-5; D remains unclear. From germline, CDR1 is MDHEN and CDR2 SYDVKM. With 4 bases removed from V and 6 bases from J, the gap between germline ends came to 10 bases. This CDR3 is 13 amino acids long. The CDR3 region is CASSYDGPQPQHF. As DNA, the CDR3 is TGTGCCAGCAGTTACGACGGGCCTCAGCCCCAGCATTTT. Full variable domain (remainder filled in from reference TRBV28 and TRBJ1-5): DVKVTQSSRYLVKRTGEKVFLECVQDMDHENMFWYRQDPGLGLRLIYFSYDVKMKEKGDIPEGYSVSREKKERFSLILESASTNQTSMYLCASSYDGPQPQHFGDGTRLSIL.

This clone appeared a single time. This rearrangement joins TRBV4-3 to TRBJ2-1, with D unclear. Per germline, CDR1 LGHNA and CDR2 YSLEER. The CDR3 consists of 16 residues. Trimming stripped 0 bases from V and 6 bases from J, with 15 bases between. CDR3 sequence (DNA): TGCGCCAGCAGCCAAGATTCCGCCTTCCCGGGCAATGAGCAGTTCTTC. Amino acid sequence: CASSQDSAFPGNEQFF.

The rearrangement links TRBV24-1 to TRBJ1-2; a possible D gene is TRBD1 (5 bases). The CDR3 length is 13 residues. Trimming shortened V by 3 bases and J by 11 bases, and 15 bases separated the two germline ends. Germline loops: CDR1 KGHDR, CDR2 SFDVKD. CDR3 amino acids: CATSDRGTALYTF. In DNA form, the CDR3 reads TGTGCCACCAGTGATCGCGGGACGGCGCTATACACCTTC.

This rearrangement joins TRBV10-3 to TRBJ2-3, with TRBD2 matching over 10 bases. The germline CDR1 and CDR2 sequences are ENHRY and SYGVKD. V dropped 8 bases and J dropped 2; count of bases not matched to a gene: 10. This CDR3 contains 16 residues. Here the CDR3 reads CAIGNSGGPSTDTQYF. In DNA form, the CDR3 reads TGTGCCATCGGGAATAGCGGGGGGCCCTCCACAGATACGCAGTATTTT.

The V and J genes are TRBV6-4 and TRBJ2-2; D call uncertain. The germline gives CDR1 MRHNA, CDR2 SNTAGT. V lost 3 bases, J lost 8 bases, and 13 bases lay in between. The CDR3 has 14 residues. Here the CDR3 reads CASSEEDGEGELFF. CDR3 DNA sequence: TGTGCCAGCAGTGAGGAAGACGGCGAAGGGGAGCTGTTTTTT.

The V gene is TRBV30, the J gene TRBJ1-1, with 9 bases fitting TRBD1. This CDR3 contains 14 residues. The ends lost 4 bases at V and 4 bases at J; junction bases unmatched: 7. CDR1 and CDR2 (germline): GTSNPN, SVGIG (reference sequence). The CDR3 sequence is CAWTGQGWSTEAFF. CDR3 nucleotide sequence: TGTGCCTGGACCGGACAGGGGTGGAGCACTGAAGCTTTCTTT.

The chain's CDR3 is CASSQQQGWGGYTF. CDR3 DNA sequence: TGTGCCAGCAGCCAACAACAGGGTTGGGGCGGCTACACCTTC. The rearrangement links TRBV14 to TRBJ1-2; D might be TRBD1 (6 bases). The V end was cut by 2 bases, the J end by 8 bases, with 15 bases between. CDR3 length equals 14 residues. Germline CDR1 SGHDN, CDR2 FVKESK.

The genes are TRBV4-2 and TRBJ1-1; maybe TRBD1 (5 bases). The CDR3 runs to 17 residues. CDR1 and CDR2 (germline): LGHNA, YNFKEQ. V was shortened by 1 base and J by 3 bases, with 18 bases between the two germline ends. DNA of the CDR3: TGTGCCAGCAGCCAAGTTGTATCGGACGGGGGTGACACTGAAGCTTTCTTT. Translated: CASSQVVSDGGDTEAFF.